Listed below are T cell receptor beta chains from one sample, sequenced in a study of shared clonotypes between healthy human individuals. Measured with immunoSEQ multiplex PCR; TCRdb has only the in-frame clones, and not every one. The repertoire has roughly 1 million clones, about three quarters of them found once; the top ten carry roughly 1.4%. Sequenced input: memory CD4+ T cells sorted from blood. The receptor source for this set is a man between 18 and 29 years old in good health. Both conserved end residues are part of each CDR3. A D gene is named only where the DNA matches it firmly. The size field is filled for only some rows; it gives once, few, many or a size class.

V	length	J	size	D	DNA	CDR3
TRBV2	15	TRBJ1-2	-	-	TGTGCCAGCAGTGACATGGGCAGGGGAGGGAATGGCTACACCTTC	CASSDMGRGGNGYTF
TRBV15	15	TRBJ1-3	-	-	TGTGCCACCAGCGGAGGACGGAGCTCTGGAAACACCATATATTTT	CATSGGRSSGNTIYF
TRBV5-1	15	TRBJ1-2	-	-	TGCGCCAGCAGCTTGGAGGGTGAGAGTCTAAGGGGCTACACCTTC	CASSLEGESLRGYTF
TRBV6-6	14	TRBJ1-2	-	-	TGTGCCAGCAGTTACCAAGACAGGAACTATGGCTACACCTTC	CASSYQDRNYGYTF
TRBV5-4	15	TRBJ2-3	-	-	TGCGCCAGCAGCCAAGGAGCGCGGGGCACAGATACGCAGTATTTT	CASSQGARGTDTQYF
TRBV5-4	14	TRBJ2-2	few	-	TGTGCCAGCAGCCGGACTTCGAACACCGGGGAGCTGTTTTTT	CASSRTSNTGELFF
TRBV7-2	17	TRBJ2-1	-	TRBD2	TGTGCCAGCAGCCCGTCCTACGGGAGGGGTCCTTACAATGAGCAGTTCTTC	CASSPSYGRGPYNEQFF
TRBV7-9	16	TRBJ2-5	-	TRBD2	TGTGCCAGCAGCTTAGGGCTAGCGGGAGGGTACGAGACCCAGTACTTC	CASSLGLAGGYETQYF
TRBV6-1	17	TRBJ2-5	-	TRBD2	TGTGCCAGCAGTGCATCTACTAGCGGGAGGGCCGGAGAGACCCAGTACTTC	CASSASTSGRAGETQYF
TRBV18	16	TRBJ1-6	-	-	TGTGCCAGCTCACCCTTAAGGGTACAGGGAGATTCACCCCTCCACTTT	CASSPLRVQGDSPLHF
TRBV7-6	14	TRBJ1-2	-	-	TGTGCCAGCAGCGCCGGGGGCCCCAACTATGGCTACACCTTC	CASSAGGPNYGYTF
TRBV7-9	15	TRBJ2-3	-	-	TGTGCCAGCAGCGCCGGTCCCCCCCGCACAGATACGCAGTATTTT	CASSAGPPRTDTQYF
TRBV5-1	13	TRBJ2-5	-	TRBD1	TGCGCCAGCAGGGGACAGGGGGATGAGACCCAGTACTTC	CASRGQGDETQYF
TRBV11-2	17	TRBJ2-5	few	TRBD2	TGTGCCAGCAGCCCGGGGGCCCTAGCGGGGAAACAAGAGACCCAGTACTTC	CASSPGALAGKQETQYF
TRBV4-3	15	TRBJ1-6	once	TRBD1	TGCGCCAGCAGCCAAGATGCAGGGGGCGGATCACCCCTCCACTTT	CASSQDAGGGSPLHF
TRBV5-1	14	TRBJ1-1	-	-	TGCGCCAGCAGCTTAGGGGACTCAGCCATGAAAGCTTTCTTT	CASSLGDSAMKAFF
TRBV7-8	15	TRBJ2-3	few	TRBD2	TGTGCCAGCAGCTCTCGACTAGCGGGATCAGATACGCAGTATTTT	CASSSRLAGSDTQYF
TRBV5-1	14	TRBJ2-7	-	-	TGCGCCAGCAGCTTTGACAGGAGCTCCTACGAGCAGTACTTC	CASSFDRSSYEQYF
TRBV30	16	TRBJ2-1	-	-	TGTGCCTGGAGTGTACTTTCCTGGACAGCAGACAATGAGCAGTTCTTC	CAWSVLSWTADNEQFF
TRBV29-1	13	TRBJ2-3	-	-	TGCAGCGTTGCTGGCAGGGGAACAGATACGCAGTATTTT	CSVAGRGTDTQYF
TRBV18	17	TRBJ2-2	-	TRBD2	TGTGCCAGCTCACCACTGACTAGCGGCGCCGACACCGGGGAGCTGTTTTTT	CASSPLTSGADTGELFF
TRBV5-6	14	TRBJ2-3	few	TRBD2	TGTGCCAGCAGCTCATTGCGGGGGACAGATACGCAGTATTTT	CASSSLRGTDTQYF
TRBV19	13	TRBJ2-2	few	-	TGTGCCAGTAGGCAGGGGAACACCGGGGAGCTGTTTTTT	CASRQGNTGELFF
TRBV10-1	14	TRBJ1-5	-	TRBD1	TGCGCCAGCAGTGAAGGGGACAGATATCAGCCCCAGCATTTT	CASSEGDRYQPQHF
TRBV6-5	15	TRBJ1-2	once	-	TGTGCCAGCAGTTACTCGCGGTCAGGGTCTTATGGCTACACCTTC	CASSYSRSGSYGYTF
TRBV12-5	16	TRBJ1-1	-	-	TGTGCTAGTGGTTTGGCCCGGGCCCTAGGAGATACTGAAGCTTTCTTT	CASGLARALGDTEAFF
TRBV7-9	17	TRBJ1-1	-	-	TGTGCCAGCAGCTTACCGACCTTGACAGTGATGAACACTGAAGCTTTCTTT	CASSLPTLTVMNTEAFF
TRBV5-5	17	TRBJ2-6	-	TRBD1	TGTGCCAGCAGCTCCGGGACAGGGGTCTCTGGGGCCAACGTCCTGACTTTC	CASSSGTGVSGANVLTF
TRBV6-1	14	TRBJ2-1	-	-	TGTGCCAGCAGTGAATTGTGGGCAACGAATGAGCAGTTCTTC	CASSELWATNEQFF
TRBV18	13	TRBJ2-7	-	TRBD1	TGTGCCAGCTCACCGGGACAGGGGAGCGAGCAGTACTTC	CASSPGQGSEQYF
TRBV11-1	14	TRBJ2-7	-	-	TGTGCCAGCAGCTTAAGCAGGCCGGTGCGCGAGCAGTACTTC	CASSLSRPVREQYF
TRBV2	16	TRBJ1-1	once	-	TGTGCCAGCAGTTCCGCCGGGACACTTATACACACTGAAGCTTTCTTT	CASSSAGTLIHTEAFF
TRBV19	11	TRBJ1-2	few	-	TGTGCCAGTAGAAGGAACTATGGCTACACCTTC	CASRRNYGYTF
TRBV2	14	TRBJ2-5	-	TRBD1	TGTGCCAGCTGCTACAGGGGGCTGGGAGAGACCCAGTACTTC	CASCYRGLGETQYF
TRBV19	12	TRBJ1-4	-	-	TGTGCCAGTAGTCCGGCGGGGGAAAAACTGTTTTTT	CASSPAGEKLFF
TRBV27	15	TRBJ1-2	few	-	TGTGCCAGCAGTCTCAAATCCCGGGCGGACTATGGCTACACCTTC	CASSLKSRADYGYTF
TRBV7-2	14	TRBJ2-7	-	-	TGTGCCAGCAGCTTAACCCTGAGCTCCTACGAGCAGTACTTC	CASSLTLSSYEQYF
TRBV27	15	TRBJ1-6	once	-	TGTGCCAGCAGTTTAAGAAATCGAAATAATTCACCCCTCCACTTT	CASSLRNRNNSPLHF
TRBV7-9	15	TRBJ2-1	few	TRBD2	TGTGCCAGCAGCTTAGCCGGACTAGCGGGAGAAGAGCAGTTCTTC	CASSLAGLAGEEQFF
TRBV2	15	TRBJ2-3	-	-	TGTGCCAGTTCCAGGAAAATTGCCTCCACAGATACGCAGTATTTT	CASSRKIASTDTQYF
TRBV28	15	TRBJ2-3	many	TRBD2	TGTGCCAGCAGTTTTGTCGGACTAGCCACAGATACGCAGTATTTT	CASSFVGLATDTQYF